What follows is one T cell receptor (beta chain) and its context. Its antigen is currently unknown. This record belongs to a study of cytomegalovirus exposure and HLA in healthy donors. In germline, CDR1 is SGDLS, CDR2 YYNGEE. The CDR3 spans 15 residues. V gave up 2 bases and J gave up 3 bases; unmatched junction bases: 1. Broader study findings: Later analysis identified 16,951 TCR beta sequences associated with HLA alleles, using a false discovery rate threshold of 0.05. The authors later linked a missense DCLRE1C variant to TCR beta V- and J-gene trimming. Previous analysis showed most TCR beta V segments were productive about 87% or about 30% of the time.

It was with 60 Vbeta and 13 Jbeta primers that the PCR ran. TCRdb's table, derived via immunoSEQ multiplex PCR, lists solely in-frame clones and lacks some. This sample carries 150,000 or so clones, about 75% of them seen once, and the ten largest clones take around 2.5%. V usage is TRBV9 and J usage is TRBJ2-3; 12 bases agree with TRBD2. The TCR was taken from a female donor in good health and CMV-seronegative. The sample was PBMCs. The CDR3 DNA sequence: TGTGCCAGCAGCGTTACTAGCGGGAGGACAGATACGCAGTATTTT. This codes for CASSVTSGRTDTQYF.